The 5 T cell receptor beta chains in this list originate from one sample, sequenced in a study of blood T cell repertoires in COVID-19. The method was immunoSEQ multiplex PCR; TCRdb's version includes in-frame clones alone and lacks a portion of them. The sample carries more than 85,000 clones, over 65% recorded once. The sample consisted of peripheral blood. Source of these receptors: a woman aged 60-70 years with acute or convalescent COVID-19.

The J gene is TRBJ2-2, the V gene TRBV6-2 or TRBV6-3; D might be TRBD1 (8 bases). V lost 4 bases and J lost 6, with 15 bases in between. This CDR3 is built from 15 residues. The germline V gene encodes CDR1 MNHEY and CDR2 SVGEGT. CDR3 region: CASSSRTGRAGELFF. CDR3 DNA: TGTGCCAGCAGTTCAAGGACAGGGAGGGCCGGGGAGCTGTTTTTT.

This clone was detected only once. V and J are TRBV7-8 and TRBJ2-3; possibly TRBD2 for D (6 bases). In germline, CDR1 is SGHVS, CDR2 FQNEAQ. The V end was cut by 8 bases, the J end by 1 base, with 16 bases between. The CDR3 contains 15 residues. The CDR3 bases are TGTGCCAGCTTCATGTCGGGGGTCGGCACAGATACGCAGTATTTT. This codes for CASFMSGVGTDTQYF. Using reference TRBV7-8 and TRBJ2-3 for the parts outside the CDR3, the full variable domain is GAGVSQSPRYKVAKRGQDVALRCDPISGHVSLFWYQQALGQGPEFLTYFQNEAQLDKSGLPSDRFFAERPEGSVSTLKIQRTQQEDSAVYLCASFMSGVGTDTQYFGPGTRLTVL.

The V call is TRBV6-6, the J call TRBJ2-3; possibly TRBD1 for D (6 bases). Trimming shortened V by 5 bases and J by 11 bases, and 14 bases separated the two germline ends. The CDR3 has 12 amino acids. Germline loops: CDR1 MNHNY, CDR2 SVGAGI (reference sequence). The CDR3 coding sequence is TGTGCCAGCAGTGGGGACACCCCCAGGCAGTATTTT. Its protein product is CASSGDTPRQYF.

With respect to this clone: One end of the junction does not line up with germline, which may come from a read error. For the CDR3, the DNA is TGTGCCAGCAGCGCCCCGGGACTAGCTTCTAATTTT. Translation: CASSAPGLASNF. The chain recombines TRBV11-2 with TRBJ2-3; 9 positions agree with TRBD2. The CDR3 length is 12 residues. Germline lookup yields CDR1 SGHAT and CDR2 FQNNGV.

The chain couples TRBV29-1 to TRBJ2-5; D is undetermined. The CDR3 has 13 residues. V gave up 2 bases and J gave up 5 bases, with 12 bases separating them. Per the germline V gene, CDR1 is SQVTM and CDR2 is ANQGSEA. The CDR3, as DNA: TGCAGCGTTGAAATTATCTTCGGGGAGACCCAGTACTTC. This sequence encodes CSVEIIFGETQYF.